This T cell receptor (beta chain) was observed in a study of cytomegalovirus exposure and HLA in healthy donors. The wider study: Sequencing of some 200 million T cells in an earlier analysis found 95 million to 120 million unique TCR beta sequences. HLA-typed donors were the source of around 85 million unique TCRs held in an early data release. General study findings and limits: TCR beta sequences reportedly predicted most subjects' HLA-A and HLA-B alleles accurately. When analyzed later, the rates of TCR association showed variation by HLA locus, with DRB1 the most and HLA-C the fewest.

With respect to this clone: Its antigen is unknown.

Primers included in the PCR were 60 Vbeta and 13 Jbeta primers. The protocol was immunoSEQ multiplex PCR, while the TCRdb copy is restricted to in-frame clones and leaves out a portion. The data contain around 130,000 clones, 70% to 85% of them seen just once; the ten biggest clones take up approximately 5.5%. Sample: PBMCs. This clonotype was sampled from a man younger than 30 in good health and CMV-seropositive.

The CDR3 sequence is CASSFDRSDEQYF. CDR3 nucleotide sequence: TGTGCCAGCAGTTTTGACAGGAGCGACGAGCAGTACTTC. The rearrangement uses TRBV27 and TRBJ2-7; tentative D call: TRBD1 (6 bases). Germline V lookup: CDR1 MNHEY, CDR2 SMNVEV (reference sequence). The CDR3 is 13 residues long. V lost 3 bases and J lost 5, with 11 bases in between.